One and the same sample provided the 5 T cell receptor beta chains below, sequenced in a study of T-cell reconstitution after alpha-beta-depleted transplantation in children. Preparation of the TCRbeta library used unique molecular identifiers. MiXCR was run by TCRdb on the PCR reads, yielding one entry per CDR3 protein. The data show roughly 790,000 distinct CDR3 sequences, about 16% seen once. Source: PBMCs, mostly from graft donor cells, taken 360 days after TCRalphabeta/CD19-depleted stem cell transplant. The source of these receptors is a male patient younger than 18 who had a stem cell transplant for acute lymphoblastic leukemia, so the T cells may come from the graft donor.

This chain links TRBV3-1 with TRBJ1-1; D is unclear. Germline V gene lookup returns CDR1 LGHDT and CDR2 YNNKEL (reference sequence). Trimming pared 0 bases from V and 0 bases from J, leaving 8 bases between. The length of the CDR3 is 15 residues. CDR3 nucleotides: TGTGCCAGCAGCCAAGAAACTGTTATGAACACTGAAGCTTTCTTT. Its translation is CASSQETVMNTEAFF.

This clonotype was observed many times. The J gene is TRBJ2-1, the V gene TRBV9; 11 bases align to TRBD2. CDR3 length: 16 amino acids. The V gene end was trimmed by 4 bases and the J gene end by 4 bases; junction bases not matched to a gene: 7. Per the germline V gene, CDR1 is SGDLS and CDR2 is YYNGEE. The CDR3 DNA reads as TGTGCCAGCAGCCCAAGACTAGCGGGAACTTACAATGAGCAGTTCTTC. Its translation: CASSPRLAGTYNEQFF.

The J gene is TRBJ2-7, the V gene TRBV7-9; TRBD2 aligns across 8 bases. J was trimmed by 5 bases and V by 4 bases; bases with no gene match: 10. The length of the CDR3 is 15 residues. Germline-derived CDR1 and CDR2 are SEHNR and FQNEAQ (reference sequence). Here the CDR3 DNA reads TGTGCCAGCAGCTACATTACCGGGAGGGTGGACGAGCAGTACTTC. This translates into CASSYITGRVDEQYF.

This clonotype was seen just once. The junction does not match germline at one end; this may be a read error. This sequence joins TRBV12-3 or TRBV12-4 and TRBJ2-1; 7 nucleotides agree with TRBD2. The CDR3 runs 18 residues. This CDR3 reads CTSSFPPTSRPGIDEQFF. CDR3 DNA: TGTACCAGCAGTTTCCCCCCGACTAGCCGACCGGGCATCGATGAGCAGTTCTTC.

This clonotype has just a few counts. The CDR3 sequence is CASSQLGLAGETQYF. CDR3 bases: TGCGCCAGCAGCCAACTTGGACTAGCGGGAGAGACCCAGTACTTC. The chain has TRBV4-1 and TRBJ2-5, with TRBD2 identical over 11 bases. Germline assignment: CDR1 MGHRA and CDR2 YSYEKL. Trimming cost V 2 bases and J 4 bases; bases outside gene matches: 3. The length of the CDR3 is 15 residues.